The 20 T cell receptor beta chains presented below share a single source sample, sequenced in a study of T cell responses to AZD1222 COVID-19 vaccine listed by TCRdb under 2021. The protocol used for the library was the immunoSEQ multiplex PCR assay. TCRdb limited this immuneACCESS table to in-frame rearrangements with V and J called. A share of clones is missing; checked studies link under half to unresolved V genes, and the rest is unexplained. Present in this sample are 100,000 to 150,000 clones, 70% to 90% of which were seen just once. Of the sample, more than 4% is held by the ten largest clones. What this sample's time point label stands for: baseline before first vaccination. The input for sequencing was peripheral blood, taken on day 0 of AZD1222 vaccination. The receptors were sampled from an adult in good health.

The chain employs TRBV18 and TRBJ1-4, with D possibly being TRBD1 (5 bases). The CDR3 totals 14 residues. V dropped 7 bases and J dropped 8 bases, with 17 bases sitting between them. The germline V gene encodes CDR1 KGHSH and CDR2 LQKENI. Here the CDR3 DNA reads TGTGCCAGCTGCACCGGGACCGGTGGGGAAAAACTGTTTTTT. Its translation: CASCTGTGGEKLFF.

The CDR3 bases are TGCGCCAGCTCCCGGGAGGGCAGCTCCTATAATTCACCCCTCCACTTT. Its translation is CASSREGSSYNSPLHF. The V call is TRBV5-1, the J call TRBJ1-6; no clear D gene. V lost 7 bases and J lost 0, with 14 bases in between. This CDR3 spans 16 amino acids. Germline loops: CDR1 SGHRS, CDR2 YFSETQ.

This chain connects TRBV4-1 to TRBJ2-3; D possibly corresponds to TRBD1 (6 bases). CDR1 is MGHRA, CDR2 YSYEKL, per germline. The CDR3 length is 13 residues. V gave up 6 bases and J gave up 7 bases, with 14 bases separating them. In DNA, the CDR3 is TGCGCCAGCAGGGGGGCCCCGGGGCATACGCAGTATTTT. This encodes CASRGAPGHTQYF.

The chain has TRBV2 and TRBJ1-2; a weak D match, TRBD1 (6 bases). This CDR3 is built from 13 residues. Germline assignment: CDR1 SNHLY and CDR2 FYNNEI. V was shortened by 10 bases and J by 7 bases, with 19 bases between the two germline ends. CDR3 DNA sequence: TGTGCCATCTCCCGGGGGCTAGGAGGTGGCTACACCTTC. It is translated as CAISRGLGGGYTF.

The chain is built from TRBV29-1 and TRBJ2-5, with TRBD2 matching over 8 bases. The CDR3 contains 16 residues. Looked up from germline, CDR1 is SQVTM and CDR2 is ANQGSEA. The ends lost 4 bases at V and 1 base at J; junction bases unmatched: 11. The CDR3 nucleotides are TGCAGCGTTGCCCTCGGGGGGGGCGCGTCCCAAGAGACCCAGTACTTC. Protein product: CSVALGGGASQETQYF.

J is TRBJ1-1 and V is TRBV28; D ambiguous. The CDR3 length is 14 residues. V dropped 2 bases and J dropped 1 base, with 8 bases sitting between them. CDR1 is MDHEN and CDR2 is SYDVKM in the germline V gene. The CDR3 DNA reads TGTGCCAGCAGTTTACGGCGGGCGAACACTGAAGCTTTCTTT. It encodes CASSLRRANTEAFF.

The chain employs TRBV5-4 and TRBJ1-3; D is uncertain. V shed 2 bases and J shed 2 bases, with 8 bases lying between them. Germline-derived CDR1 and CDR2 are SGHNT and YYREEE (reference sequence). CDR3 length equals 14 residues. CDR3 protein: CASSLYGAGNTIYF. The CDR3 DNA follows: TGTGCCAGCAGCTTATACGGGGCTGGAAACACCATATATTTT.

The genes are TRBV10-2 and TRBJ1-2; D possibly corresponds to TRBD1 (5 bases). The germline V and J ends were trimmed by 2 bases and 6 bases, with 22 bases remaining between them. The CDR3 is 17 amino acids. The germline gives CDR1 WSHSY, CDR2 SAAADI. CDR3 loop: CASSEPRSIGWTHGYTF. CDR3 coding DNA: TGCGCCAGCAGTGAGCCTCGATCAATAGGATGGACACATGGCTACACCTTC.

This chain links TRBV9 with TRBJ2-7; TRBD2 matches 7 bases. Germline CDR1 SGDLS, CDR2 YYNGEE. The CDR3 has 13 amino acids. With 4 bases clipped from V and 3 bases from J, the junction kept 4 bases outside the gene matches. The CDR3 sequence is CASSKGLFYEQYF. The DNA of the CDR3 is TGTGCCAGCAGCAAGGGACTATTCTACGAGCAGTACTTC.

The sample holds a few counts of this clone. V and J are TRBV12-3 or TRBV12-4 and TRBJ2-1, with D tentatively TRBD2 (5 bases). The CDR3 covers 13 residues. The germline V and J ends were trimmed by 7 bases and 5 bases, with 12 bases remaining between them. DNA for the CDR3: TGTGCCAGCACCTTCCCCGGGAACAATGAGCAGTTCTTC. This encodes CASTFPGNNEQFF.

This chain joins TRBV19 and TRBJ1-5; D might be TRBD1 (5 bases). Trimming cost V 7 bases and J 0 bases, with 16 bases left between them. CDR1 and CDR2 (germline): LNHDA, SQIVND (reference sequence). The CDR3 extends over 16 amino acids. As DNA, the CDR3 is TGTGCCAGTACTTTGCAGGGACCGTATAGCAATCAGCCCCAGCATTTT. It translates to CASTLQGPYSNQPQHF.

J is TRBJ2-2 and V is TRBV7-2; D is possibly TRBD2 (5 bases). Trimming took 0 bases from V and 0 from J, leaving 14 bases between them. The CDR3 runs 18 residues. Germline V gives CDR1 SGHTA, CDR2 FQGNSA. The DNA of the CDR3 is TGTGCCAGCAGCTTAGCCCCCCCGGACGGGGCGAACACCGGGGAGCTGTTTTTT. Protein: CASSLAPPDGANTGELFF.

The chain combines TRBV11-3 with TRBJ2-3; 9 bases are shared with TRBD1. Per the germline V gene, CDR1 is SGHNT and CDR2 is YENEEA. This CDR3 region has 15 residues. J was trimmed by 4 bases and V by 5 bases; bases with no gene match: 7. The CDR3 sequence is CASSPGGQGSDTQYF. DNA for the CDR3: TGTGCCAGCAGCCCGGGCGGACAGGGGTCAGATACGCAGTATTTT.

The CDR3 sequence is CASSETGTDNQPQHF. The CDR3 DNA reads as TGTGCCAGCAGTGAAACCGGGACAGACAATCAGCCCCAGCATTTT. V is TRBV6-1 and J is TRBJ1-5, with 7 bases aligning to TRBD1. Germline V gives CDR1 MNHNS, CDR2 SASEGT. After removal of 2 bases from V and 3 bases from J, the junction contained 4 bases not matched to a gene. The CDR3 is 15 amino acids.

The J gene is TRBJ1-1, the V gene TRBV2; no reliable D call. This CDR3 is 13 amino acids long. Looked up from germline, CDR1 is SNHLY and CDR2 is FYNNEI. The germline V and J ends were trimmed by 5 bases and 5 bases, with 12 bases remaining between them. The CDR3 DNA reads TGTGCCAGCAGTCTGATGGTTGGGACTGAAGCTTTCTTT. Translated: CASSLMVGTEAFF.

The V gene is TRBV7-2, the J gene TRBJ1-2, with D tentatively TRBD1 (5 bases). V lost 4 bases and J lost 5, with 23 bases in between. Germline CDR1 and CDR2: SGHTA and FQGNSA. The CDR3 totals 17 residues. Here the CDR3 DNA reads TGTGCCAGCAGCTCCGAAGGACCTGGACCAGGGAGGTATGGCTACACCTTC. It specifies CASSSEGPGPGRYGYTF.

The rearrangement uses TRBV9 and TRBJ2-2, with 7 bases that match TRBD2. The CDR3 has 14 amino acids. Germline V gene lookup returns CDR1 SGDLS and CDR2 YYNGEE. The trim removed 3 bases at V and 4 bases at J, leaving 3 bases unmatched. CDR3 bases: TGTGCCAGCAGCGCACTAGCGCCCACCGGGGAGCTGTTTTTT. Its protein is CASSALAPTGELFF.

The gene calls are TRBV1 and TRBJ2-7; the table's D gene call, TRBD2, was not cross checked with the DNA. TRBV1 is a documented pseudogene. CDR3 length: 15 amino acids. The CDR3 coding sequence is TGCACCAGCAGCCCCCGACGACTAGCGCCCCCGGGCAGGTACTTC. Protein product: CTSSPRRLAPPGRYF.

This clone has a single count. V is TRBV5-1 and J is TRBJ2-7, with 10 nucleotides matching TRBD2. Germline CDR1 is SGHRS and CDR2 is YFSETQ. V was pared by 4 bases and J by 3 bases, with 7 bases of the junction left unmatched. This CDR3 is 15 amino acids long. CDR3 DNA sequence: TGCGCCAGCAGCACCACTAGCGGGAATATCTACGAGCAGTACTTC. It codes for CASSTTSGNIYEQYF.

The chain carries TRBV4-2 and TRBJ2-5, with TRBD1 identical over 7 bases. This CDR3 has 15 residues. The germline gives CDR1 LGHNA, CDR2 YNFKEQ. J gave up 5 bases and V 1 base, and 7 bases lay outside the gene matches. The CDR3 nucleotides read TGTGCCAGCAGCCAAGGACCGCAGGGGGTGGAGACCCAGTACTTC. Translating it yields CASSQGPQGVETQYF.